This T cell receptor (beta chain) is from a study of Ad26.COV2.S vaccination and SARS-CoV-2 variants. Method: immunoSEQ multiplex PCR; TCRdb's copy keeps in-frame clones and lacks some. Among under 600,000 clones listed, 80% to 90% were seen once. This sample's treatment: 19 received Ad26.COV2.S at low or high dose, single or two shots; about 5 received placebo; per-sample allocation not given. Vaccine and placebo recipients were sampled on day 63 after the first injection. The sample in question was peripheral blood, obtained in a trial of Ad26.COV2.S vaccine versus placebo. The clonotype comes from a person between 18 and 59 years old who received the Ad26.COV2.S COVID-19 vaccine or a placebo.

CDR3 bases: TGTGCCAGCAGGCCCTCTAGCGGGGGGTTTTACGAGCAGTACTTC. It encodes CASRPSSGGFYEQYF. The J gene is TRBJ2-7, the V gene TRBV6-5; 11 nucleotides line up with TRBD2. V dropped 6 bases and J dropped 4; count of bases not matched to a gene: 8. CDR3 length equals 15 residues. Per the germline V gene, CDR1 is MNHEY and CDR2 is SVGAGI.